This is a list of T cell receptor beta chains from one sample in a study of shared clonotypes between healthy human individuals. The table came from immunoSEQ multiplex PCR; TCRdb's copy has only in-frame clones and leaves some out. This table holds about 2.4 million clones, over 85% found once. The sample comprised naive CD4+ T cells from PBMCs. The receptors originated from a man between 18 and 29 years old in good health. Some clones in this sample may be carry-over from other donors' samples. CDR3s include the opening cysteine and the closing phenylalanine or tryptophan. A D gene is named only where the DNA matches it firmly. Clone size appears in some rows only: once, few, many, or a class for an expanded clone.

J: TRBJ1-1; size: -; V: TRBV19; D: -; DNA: TGTGCCAGTAGTATATATTCCGATTCGCACACTGAAGCTTTCTTT; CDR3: CASSIYSDSHTEAFF
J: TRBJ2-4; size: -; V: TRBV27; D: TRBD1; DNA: TGTGCCAGCAGGGGGACAGGGAAAAACATTCAGTACTTC; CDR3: CASRGTGKNIQYF
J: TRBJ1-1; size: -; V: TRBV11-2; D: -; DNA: TGTGCCAGCAGCGAGGACACAAGTAACACTGAAGCTTTCTTT; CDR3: CASSEDTSNTEAFF
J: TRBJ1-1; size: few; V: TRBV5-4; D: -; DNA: TGTGCCAGCAGCGCTGGGGCGAGGAGGGGATTGTCGAACACTGAAGCTTTCTTT; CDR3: CASSAGARRGLSNTEAFF
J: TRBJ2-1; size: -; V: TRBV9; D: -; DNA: TGTGCCAGCAGCCAAGCAGGGTTAAGCTCCTACAATGAGCAGTTCTTC; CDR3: CASSQAGLSSYNEQFF
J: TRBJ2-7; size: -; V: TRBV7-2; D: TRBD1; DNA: TGTGCCAGCAGCTTAGCTGGGACAGGGTTTCACGAGCAGTACTTC; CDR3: CASSLAGTGFHEQYF
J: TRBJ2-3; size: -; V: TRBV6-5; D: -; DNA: TGTGCCAGCAGTTTAGCGGATAGCACAGATACGCAGTATTTT; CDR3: CASSLADSTDTQYF
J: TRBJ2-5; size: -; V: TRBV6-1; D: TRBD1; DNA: TGTGCCAGCATTCGACAGGGGGGGGTGGAGACCCAGTACTTC; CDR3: CASIRQGGVETQYF
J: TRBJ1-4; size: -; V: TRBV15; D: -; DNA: TGTGCCACCAGCAGAGTTGGGAAACTGTTTTTT; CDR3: CATSRVGKLFF
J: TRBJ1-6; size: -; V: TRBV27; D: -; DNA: TGTGCCAGCAGGACCTATAATTCACCCCTCCACTTT; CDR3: CASRTYNSPLHF
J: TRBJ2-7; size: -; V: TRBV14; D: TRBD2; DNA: TGTGCCAGCAGCCAAGTAGGTGGACTAGCAATACAGGGCGAGCAGTACTTC; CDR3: CASSQVGGLAIQGEQYF
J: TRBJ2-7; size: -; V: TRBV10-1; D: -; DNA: TGCGCCAGCAGGCCCCTCTCGGAGCAGTACTTC; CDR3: CASRPLSEQYF
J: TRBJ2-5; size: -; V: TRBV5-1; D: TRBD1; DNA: TGCGCCAGCAGCTCCGGACAGGGAGGAGAGACCCAGTACTTC; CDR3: CASSSGQGGETQYF
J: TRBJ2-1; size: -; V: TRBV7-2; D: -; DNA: TGTGCCAGCAGCCGCTTAGCGGCAACCTACAATGAGCAGTTCTTC; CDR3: CASSRLAATYNEQFF
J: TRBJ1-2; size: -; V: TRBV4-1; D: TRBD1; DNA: TGCGCCAGCAGCCAAATAGGCGGGACAGGGGGAGCTAACTATGGCTACACCTTC; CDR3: CASSQIGGTGGANYGYTF
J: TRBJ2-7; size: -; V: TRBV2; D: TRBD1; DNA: TGTGCCAGTGGGGGACAGGGGTACTCCTACGAGCAGTACTTC; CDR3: CASGGQGYSYEQYF
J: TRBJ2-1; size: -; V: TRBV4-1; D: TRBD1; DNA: TGCGCCAGCAGCCAAGGGAGACAGGGGGCGCTTAATGAGCAGTTCTTC; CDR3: CASSQGRQGALNEQFF
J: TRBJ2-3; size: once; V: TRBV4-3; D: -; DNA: TGCGCCAGCAGCCAAGCTTTAAGGGAATTGGGCACAGATACGCAGTATTTT; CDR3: CASSQALRELGTDTQYF
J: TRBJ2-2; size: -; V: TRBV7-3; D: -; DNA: TGTGCCAGCAGCGCGCAGGGGATGAACACCGGGGAGCTGTTTTTT; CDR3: CASSAQGMNTGELFF
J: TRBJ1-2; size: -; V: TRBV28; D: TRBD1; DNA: TGTGCCAGCAGTTTAGCACAGGGGGCCAATGGCTACACCTTC; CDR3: CASSLAQGANGYTF
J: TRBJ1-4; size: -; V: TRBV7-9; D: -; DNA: TGTGCCAGCAGCTTAATTGGCGACACCCGTGAAAAACTGTTTTTT; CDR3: CASSLIGDTREKLFF
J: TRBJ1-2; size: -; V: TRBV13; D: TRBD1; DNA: TGTGCCAGCAGCTTACAGGGGGGAGATAACTATGGCTACACCTTC; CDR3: CASSLQGGDNYGYTF
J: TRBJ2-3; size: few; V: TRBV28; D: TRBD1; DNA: TGTGCCAGCAGGGTGCAGGGGGCAGATACGCAGTATTTT; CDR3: CASRVQGADTQYF
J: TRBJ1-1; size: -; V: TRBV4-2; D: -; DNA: TGTGCCAGCAGCCAAGAACGGGGATGGACTGAAGCTTTCTTT; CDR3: CASSQERGWTEAFF
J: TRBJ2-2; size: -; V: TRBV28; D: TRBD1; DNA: TGTGCCAGCAGTCCCCGGACAGGGTTGGGCACCGGGGAGCTGTTTTTT; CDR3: CASSPRTGLGTGELFF
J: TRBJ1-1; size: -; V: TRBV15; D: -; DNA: TGTGCCACCAGCAGAGGTGGAGGAGAAGAAGCTTTCTTT; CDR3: CATSRGGGEEAFF
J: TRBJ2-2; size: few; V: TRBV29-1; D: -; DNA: TGCAGCGTTGGGGAGCCCGGGGAGCTGTTTTTT; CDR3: CSVGEPGELFF
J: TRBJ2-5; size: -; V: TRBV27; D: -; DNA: TGTGCCAGCAGTTCGTCATGGGACTTCATTTCCTTGGAGACCCAGTACTTC; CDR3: CASSSSWDFISLETQYF
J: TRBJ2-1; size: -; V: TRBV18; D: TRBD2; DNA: TGTGCCAGCTCCCGAGAGGCTAGCGGGAACAATGAGCAGTTCTTC; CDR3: CASSREASGNNEQFF
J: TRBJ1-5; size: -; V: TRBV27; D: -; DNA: TGTGCCAGCAGTTTTCGTAGTTGGCCAGGCCGGCAGCCCCAGCATTTT; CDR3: CASSFRSWPGRQPQHF
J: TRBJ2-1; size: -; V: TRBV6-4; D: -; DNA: TGTGCCAGCAGTGCCCTTGGACCAAACAATGAGCAGTTCTTC; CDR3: CASSALGPNNEQFF
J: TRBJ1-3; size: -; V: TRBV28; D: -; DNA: TGTGCCAGCAGTCCTCAAGGGGCCTCTGGAAACACCATATATTTT; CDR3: CASSPQGASGNTIYF
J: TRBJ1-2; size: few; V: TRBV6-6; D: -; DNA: TGTGCCAGCAGTTACGAGGGCGGGAACTATGGCTACACCTTC; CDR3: CASSYEGGNYGYTF